This T cell receptor beta chain is drawn from a study of blood T cell repertoires in COVID-19. The CDR3 is made up of 13 amino acids. V gave up 2 bases and J gave up 4 bases, with 8 bases separating them. CDR1 and CDR2 (germline): SNHLY, FYNNEI. Libraries were prepared by immunoSEQ multiplex PCR; TCRdb keeps only in-frame clonotypes and omits some of them. The data contain some 120,000 clones, around 80% of them singletons. Sequenced input: peripheral blood. The sequence was obtained from a man between 65 and 85 years old with acute or convalescent COVID-19. The chain recombines TRBV2 with TRBJ1-2, with TRBD1 as a possible D gene (5 bases). DNA for the CDR3: TGTGCCAGCAGTGAACTCGGGGGCTATGGCTACACCTTC. Residues: CASSELGGYGYTF.